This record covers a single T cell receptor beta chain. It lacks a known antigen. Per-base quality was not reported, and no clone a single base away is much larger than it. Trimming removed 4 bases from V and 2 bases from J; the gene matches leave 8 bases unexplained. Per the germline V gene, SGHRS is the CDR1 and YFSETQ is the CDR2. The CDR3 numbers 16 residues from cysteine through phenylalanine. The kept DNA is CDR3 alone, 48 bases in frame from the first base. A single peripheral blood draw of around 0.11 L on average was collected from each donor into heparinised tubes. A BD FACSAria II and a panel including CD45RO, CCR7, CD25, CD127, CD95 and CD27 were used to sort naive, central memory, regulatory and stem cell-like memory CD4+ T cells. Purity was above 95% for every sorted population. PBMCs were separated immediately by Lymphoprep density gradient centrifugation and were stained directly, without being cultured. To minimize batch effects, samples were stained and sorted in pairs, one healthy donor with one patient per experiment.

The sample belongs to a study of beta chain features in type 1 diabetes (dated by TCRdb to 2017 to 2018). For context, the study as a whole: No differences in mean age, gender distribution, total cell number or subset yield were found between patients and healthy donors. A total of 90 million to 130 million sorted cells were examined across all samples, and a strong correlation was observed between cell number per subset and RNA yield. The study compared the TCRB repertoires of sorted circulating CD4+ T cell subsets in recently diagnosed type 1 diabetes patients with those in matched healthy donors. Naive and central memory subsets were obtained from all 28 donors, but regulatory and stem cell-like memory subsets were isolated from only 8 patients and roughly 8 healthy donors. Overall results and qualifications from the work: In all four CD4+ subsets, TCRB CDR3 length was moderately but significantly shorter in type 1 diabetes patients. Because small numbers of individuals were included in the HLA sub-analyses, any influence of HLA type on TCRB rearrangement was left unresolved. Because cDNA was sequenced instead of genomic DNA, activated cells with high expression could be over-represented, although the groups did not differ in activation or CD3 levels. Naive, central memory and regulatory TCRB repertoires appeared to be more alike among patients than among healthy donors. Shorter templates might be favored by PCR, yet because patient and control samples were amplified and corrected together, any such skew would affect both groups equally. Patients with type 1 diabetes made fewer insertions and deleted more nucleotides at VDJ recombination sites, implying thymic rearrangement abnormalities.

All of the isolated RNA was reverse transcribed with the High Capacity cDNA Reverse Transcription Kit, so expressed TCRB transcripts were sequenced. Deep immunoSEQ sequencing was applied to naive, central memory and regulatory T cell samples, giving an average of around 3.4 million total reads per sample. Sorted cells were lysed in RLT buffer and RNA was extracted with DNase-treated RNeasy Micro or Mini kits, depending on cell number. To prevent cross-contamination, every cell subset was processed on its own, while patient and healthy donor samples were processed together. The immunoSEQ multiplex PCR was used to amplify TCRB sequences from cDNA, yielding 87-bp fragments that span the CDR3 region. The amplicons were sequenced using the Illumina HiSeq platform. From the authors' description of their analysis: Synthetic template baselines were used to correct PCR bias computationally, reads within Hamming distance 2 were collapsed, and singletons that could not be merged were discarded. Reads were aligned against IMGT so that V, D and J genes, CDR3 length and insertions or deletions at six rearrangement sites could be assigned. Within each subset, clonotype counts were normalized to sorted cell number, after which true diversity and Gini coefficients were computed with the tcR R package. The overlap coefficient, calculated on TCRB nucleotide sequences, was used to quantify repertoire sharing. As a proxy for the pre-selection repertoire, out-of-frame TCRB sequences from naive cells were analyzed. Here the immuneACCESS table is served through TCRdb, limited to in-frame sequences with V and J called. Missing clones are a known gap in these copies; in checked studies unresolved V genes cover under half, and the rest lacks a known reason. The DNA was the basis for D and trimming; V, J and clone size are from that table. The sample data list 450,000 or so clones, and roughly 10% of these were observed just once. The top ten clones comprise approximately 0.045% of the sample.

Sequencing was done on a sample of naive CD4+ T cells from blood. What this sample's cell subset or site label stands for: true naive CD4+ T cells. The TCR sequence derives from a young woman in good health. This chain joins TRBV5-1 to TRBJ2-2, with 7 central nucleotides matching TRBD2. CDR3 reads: CASSVLAGVNTGELFF. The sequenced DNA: TGCGCCAGCAGCGTCTTGGCGGGGGTCAACACCGGGGAGCTGTTTTTT.